The entry that follows covers one T cell receptor beta chain sequence. This record comes from a study of T cell changes during pregnancy in multiple sclerosis. V shed 6 bases and J shed 5 bases, with 15 bases lying between them. CDR3 length equals 13 residues. CDR1 SGHKS and CDR2 YYEKEE come from the germline V gene (reference sequence). Measured with immunoSEQ multiplex PCR; TCRdb has only the in-frame clones, and not every one. The sample carries tens of thousands of clones, about 91% recorded once. The gene calls are TRBV5-5 and TRBJ2-7; D possibly corresponds to TRBD1 (6 bases). Sample: peripheral blood, taken before pregnancy. The sequence derives from a female donor with multiple sclerosis, enrolled in a pregnancy study. The CDR3 DNA follows: TGTGCCAGCATCCAGGGGAGTCTCAACGAGCAGTACTTC. It encodes CASIQGSLNEQYF.